This TCR beta chain is from a study of blood T cell repertoires in COVID-19. V was clipped by 3 bases and J by 0 bases, with 11 bases between them. Germline V gene sequence: CDR1 SNHLY, CDR2 FYNNEI. The CDR3 extends over 15 amino acids. Study processing details: Researchers report that nucleated cell counts were estimated from reference gene primer amplification. TCRdb keeps only in-frame clones here, not all; method: immunoSEQ multiplex PCR. The V and J calls and clone size come from that table; D and trimming were worked out from the DNA. The sample lists around 220,000 clones, roughly 82% occurring once.

The sequence was collected from a woman of 80 years or more with active or convalescent COVID-19. Sequencing was done on a sample of peripheral blood. The V and J genes are TRBV2 and TRBJ1-1; D gene uncertain. The CDR3, as DNA: TGTGCCAGCAGTGAGGCGGTCCTAGTGAACACTGAAGCTTTCTTT. Translation: CASSEAVLVNTEAFF.